This entry describes one T cell receptor beta chain. It has no known antigen specificity. The input lacks base qualities; no much larger clone sits a single base away. The donors belonged to the validation cohort of around 120 subjects, which was separate from the approximately 700-subject first cohort. The library came from the immunoSEQ multiplex PCR assay. The authors' analysis ran thus. A statistical classification framework was built to diagnose cytomegalovirus status from the catalog of TCR beta chain sequences. Held by TCRdb, this immuneACCESS table contains in-frame sequences only and omits some clones. Under half of the omission traces to an unresolved V gene where checked; the cause of the rest is unknown. V and J calls plus clone size are reproduced from that table; the DNA served to infer D and trimming. The sample table lists 67,000 or so clones, around 95% of them with a count of one. Of the sample, about 1.4% falls within the top ten clones.

The germline V and J ends show losses of 4 bases and 2 bases respectively, and no gene match explains 3 bases of the junction. Looking up the germline V gene yields CDR1 KGHSH and CDR2 LQKENI. There are 14 amino acids in the CDR3, from cysteine to phenylalanine inclusive. Only the CDR3 DNA is retained, 42 bases long and in frame from the first base. This entry is derived from a study of cytomegalovirus exposure and HLA in healthy donors (dated by TCRdb to about 2017). With regard to the full study: The roughly 670 repertoires of the first cohort and the roughly 120 validation repertoires were produced on the same platform, according to a later analysis. To predict cytomegalovirus infection status, the study combined high-throughput TCR immunosequencing, statistical association of individual TCRs with disease status, and machine learning. Besides the first cohort of roughly 700 subjects, a separate validation cohort made up of 95 to 150 different subjects was used. The study aimed to test whether signatures of past pathogen exposure could be identified by cataloging public T cell receptors. Overall results and qualifications from the work: It was suggested by the authors that the approach could potentially be generalized to other disease states and immunological phenotypes. The classifier was reported to diagnose cytomegalovirus status with high specificity and sensitivity in both the original cohort and the validation cohort. Across donors, most TCR sequences were observed very rarely, whereas some public TCRs were present in many individuals. In a later analysis, TCRs clustered in the first cohort were found to also tend to co-occur in the 120 or so validation repertoires, with roughly 93% of cluster scores above 0. A later analysis lacked HLA typing for the validation cohort, so it scored co-occurrence in that cohort across all 120 repertoires. In the study, about 150 TCR beta chains were listed as associated with cytomegalovirus. Three of the identified cytomegalovirus-associated TCR beta chains were confirmed in vitro to be specific for cytomegalovirus antigens.

The receptor was isolated from a man in his late teens or twenties in good health and CMV-seropositive. The V gene is TRBV18 and the J gene is TRBJ2-5, and TRBD1 matches 8 of the central bases. Sequencing was done on a sample of PBMCs. The CDR3 corresponds to CASSRQGYQETQYF. The sequenced DNA is TGTGCCAGCTCACGACAGGGGTATCAAGAGACCCAGTACTTC.